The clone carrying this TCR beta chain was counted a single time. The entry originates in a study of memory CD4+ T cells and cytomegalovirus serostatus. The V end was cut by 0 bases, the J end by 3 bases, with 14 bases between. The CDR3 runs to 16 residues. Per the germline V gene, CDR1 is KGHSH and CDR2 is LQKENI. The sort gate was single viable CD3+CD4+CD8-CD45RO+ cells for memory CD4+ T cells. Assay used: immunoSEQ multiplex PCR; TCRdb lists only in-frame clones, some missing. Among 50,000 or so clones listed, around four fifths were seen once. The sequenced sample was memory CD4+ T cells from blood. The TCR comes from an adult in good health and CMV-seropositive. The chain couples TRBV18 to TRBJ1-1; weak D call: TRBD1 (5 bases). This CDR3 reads CASSPPSVAGHTEAFF. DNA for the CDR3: TGTGCCAGCTCACCACCTTCGGTGGCGGGACACACTGAAGCTTTCTTT.